The 27 T cell receptor beta chains below come from one sample, sequenced in a study of cytomegalovirus exposure and HLA in healthy donors. PCR employed 60 Vbeta and 13 Jbeta primers. TCRdb's copy holds only in-frame clones and misses some; the assay was immunoSEQ multiplex PCR. The profile covers under 35,000 clones, with roughly 66% appearing a single time and 42% taken by the ten largest. The sequencing sample was made of PBMCs. The receptor set was obtained from a male donor in good health and CMV-seropositive.

V is TRBV28 and J is TRBJ1-1; D is possibly TRBD1 (5 bases). V gave up 6 bases and J gave up 7 bases, with 9 bases separating them. The CDR3 consists of 11 residues. In germline, CDR1 is MDHEN, CDR2 SYDVKM. The CDR3 DNA is TGTGCCAGCAGGGGGCTGCGTGAAGCTTTCTTT. Translating it yields CASRGLREAFF.

This clone was detected only a few times. This chain joins TRBV2 and TRBJ1-2; D remains unclear. The CDR3 totals 14 residues. Trimming stripped 2 bases from V and 4 bases from J, with 11 bases between. Germline CDR1 and CDR2: SNHLY and FYNNEI. CDR3 nucleotide sequence: TGTGCCAGCAGTGAACTGCCCGGCGGCTATGGCTACACCTTC. This sequence encodes CASSELPGGYGYTF. Using reference TRBV2 and TRBJ1-2 for the parts outside the CDR3, the full variable domain is EPEVTQTPSHQVTQMGQEVILRCVPISNHLYFYWYRQILGQKVEFLVSFYNNEISEKSEIFDDQFSVERPDGSNFTLKIRSTKLEDSAMYFCASSELPGGYGYTFGSGTRLTVV.

The chain uses TRBV9 and TRBJ2-2; D may be TRBD2 (5 bases). Germline-derived CDR1 and CDR2 are SGDLS and YYNGEE. V was cut by 0 bases and J by 3 bases, with 9 bases left in between. The CDR3 runs 15 residues. The CDR3: CASSVDAGHTGELFF. In DNA, the CDR3 is TGTGCCAGCAGCGTAGATGCGGGCCACACCGGGGAGCTGTTTTTT.

Only a few counts were recorded for this clone. The V and J genes are TRBV6-6 and TRBJ1-1, with D tentatively TRBD1 (6 bases). Trimming pared 10 bases from V and 5 bases from J, leaving 17 bases between. This CDR3 has 13 amino acids. The germline V gene has CDR1 MNHNY and CDR2 SVGAGI (reference sequence). This CDR3 is CATVLQGKTEAFF. In DNA, the CDR3 is TGTGCCACCGTCCTACAGGGCAAAACTGAAGCTTTCTTT.

The chain is built from TRBV5-4 and TRBJ1-1, with 7 bases identical to TRBD1. The CDR3 length is 15 residues. Germline V gene data show CDR1 as SGHNT and CDR2 as YYREEE (reference sequence). Trimming at V came to 4 bases and at J to 5 bases, leaving 11 bases not matched to a gene. CDR3 protein: CASSLENRGGTEAFF. CDR3 coding DNA: TGTGCCAGCAGCCTTGAGAACAGGGGTGGGACTGAAGCTTTCTTT.

The V call is TRBV6-1, the J call TRBJ1-5, with TRBD1 identical over 8 bases. V lost 2 bases and J lost 7; bases outside the gene matches: 10. Germline V gene data show CDR1 as MNHNS and CDR2 as SASEGT. This CDR3 is 16 amino acids long. The CDR3 sequence: CASSERRQGNIQPQHF. The CDR3 DNA reads as TGTGCCAGCAGTGAAAGGAGACAGGGGAATATCCAGCCCCAGCATTTT.

V and J are TRBV7-9 and TRBJ1-2; 10 nucleotides align to TRBD1. The ends lost 1 base at V and 6 bases at J; junction bases unmatched: 2. Germline-derived CDR1 and CDR2 are SEHNR and FQNEAQ (reference sequence). This CDR3 contains 14 residues. The CDR3 sequence is CASSLGQGADGYTF. DNA for the CDR3: TGTGCCAGCAGCTTAGGACAGGGGGCGGATGGCTACACCTTC.

The J gene is TRBJ1-2, the V gene TRBV27; 9 bases fit TRBD1. J lost 10 bases, V lost 2 bases, and 11 bases had no gene match. This CDR3 spans 15 amino acids. CDR1 and CDR2 (germline): MNHEY, SMNVEV (reference sequence). The CDR3 protein is CASSLMRQGGGSYTF. The DNA of the CDR3 is TGTGCCAGCAGTTTAATGCGACAGGGGGGAGGTTCCTACACCTTC.

The chain joins TRBV6-4 to TRBJ2-3, with 11 bases fitting TRBD1. This CDR3 is 18 amino acids long. The V gene end was trimmed by 3 bases and the J gene end by 1 base; junction bases not matched to a gene: 9. Germline loops: CDR1 MRHNA, CDR2 SNTAGT. The CDR3 bases are TGTGCCAGCAGTGATTTTTGGGACAGGGGGTATCGCACAGATACGCAGTATTTT. As protein: CASSDFWDRGYRTDTQYF.

This chain connects TRBV9 to TRBJ1-3, with D perhaps TRBD1 (5 bases). The CDR3 totals 16 residues. Trimming took 3 bases from V and 0 from J, leaving 13 bases between them. Germline CDR1 is SGDLS and CDR2 is YYNGEE. The CDR3 reads CASSAGDRYSGNTIYF. The CDR3 DNA sequence: TGTGCCAGCAGCGCGGGCGACAGATACTCTGGAAACACCATATATTTT.

The rearrangement joins TRBV6-5 to TRBJ1-5; perhaps TRBD1 as D (6 bases). The CDR3 runs to 14 residues. V was clipped by 6 bases and J by 2 bases, with 11 bases between them. In germline, CDR1 is MNHEY, CDR2 SVGAGI. The chain's CDR3 is CASSLNRGNQPQHF. CDR3 nucleotides: TGTGCCAGCAGCCTCAACAGGGGCAATCAGCCCCAGCATTTT.

The chain links TRBV5-4 to TRBJ2-2, with TRBD2 matching over 7 bases. Germline loops: CDR1 SGHNT, CDR2 YYREEE (reference sequence). With V trimmed by 0 bases and J by 4 bases, 3 bases remained unmatched. The CDR3 is made up of 15 amino acids. CDR3 nucleotide sequence: TGTGCCAGCAGCTTGGGGGGGAGGGGCACCGGGGAGCTGTTTTTT. It translates to CASSLGGRGTGELFF. The full variable domain, rest sourced from reference TRBV5-4 and TRBJ2-2, is ETGVTQSPTHLIKTRGQQVTLRCSSQSGHNTVSWYQQALGQGPQFIFQYYREEENGRGNFPPRFSGLQFPNYSSELNVNALELDDSALYLCASSLGGRGTGELFFGEGSRLTVL.

V gene TRBV4-1 combines with J gene TRBJ2-3; D is undetermined. This CDR3 has 13 amino acids. Per the germline V gene, CDR1 is MGHRA and CDR2 is YSYEKL. V lost 6 bases and J 2 bases, leaving 9 bases between the germline ends. CDR3 nucleotide sequence: TGCGCCAGCAGGAAGAGCGCCACAGATACGCAGTATTTT. Protein: CASRKSATDTQYF.

There are a few counts of this clone. The rearrangement uses TRBV5-6 and TRBJ2-1, with 10 bases identical to TRBD2. The CDR3 loop spans 18 amino acids. The V gene's germline CDR1 is SGHDT and CDR2 YYEEEE. V was clipped by 4 bases and J by 8 bases; unmatched bases: 18. In nucleotides, the CDR3 is TGTGCCAGCAGCCCCACCATATCCGAACTAGCGGGAAAGGATGAGCAGTTCTTC. Translation gives CASSPTISELAGKDEQFF.

This clone was counted only a few times. This chain connects TRBV27 to TRBJ1-2; 7 bases agree with TRBD1. With 6 bases clipped from V and 0 bases from J, the junction kept 10 bases outside the gene matches. This CDR3 has 16 amino acids. The germline CDR1 and CDR2 sequences are MNHEY and SMNVEV (reference sequence). The CDR3 spells CASSPMTGLANYGYTF. CDR3 coding DNA: TGTGCCAGCAGCCCTATGACAGGGTTAGCTAACTATGGCTACACCTTC.

V is TRBV5-1 and J is TRBJ2-5; D unresolved. V was trimmed by 2 bases and J by 5 bases, leaving 13 bases between them. Germline CDR1 is SGHRS and CDR2 is YFSETQ. The CDR3 loop spans 14 amino acids. The CDR3 DNA reads TGCGCCAGCAGCTTTATGGCGGCGATGGAGACCCAGTACTTC. Amino acids: CASSFMAAMETQYF.

The gene calls are TRBV19 and TRBJ1-3; 11 bases line up with TRBD1. From germline, CDR1 is LNHDA and CDR2 SQIVND (reference sequence). The CDR3 extends over 14 amino acids. The trim removed 9 bases at V and 5 bases at J, leaving 6 bases unmatched. Here the CDR3 reads CASGQGAIRNTIYF. In DNA, the CDR3 is TGTGCCAGCGGACAGGGGGCAATTAGAAACACCATATATTTT.

In its sample, this clone was seen a few times. CDR3 bases: TGCGCCAGCAGCCAAGAGCGATCACCAAGCACAGATACGCAGTATTTT. Amino acids: CASSQERSPSTDTQYF. V and J are TRBV4-1 and TRBJ2-3, with D unclear. Germline-derived CDR1 and CDR2 are MGHRA and YSYEKL. The CDR3 contains 16 residues. Trimming shortened V by 0 bases and J by 0 bases, and 10 bases separated the two germline ends.

This clone appeared once. This chain connects TRBV15 to TRBJ2-5; 9 bases match TRBD1. The CDR3 has 14 residues. The junction had 5 bases not matched to a gene; V was cut back by 5 bases and J by 4 bases. Germline V gene lookup returns CDR1 LNHNV and CDR2 YYDKDF (reference sequence). The CDR3 reads CATSGDRARETQYF. The CDR3 DNA is TGTGCCACCAGCGGGGACAGGGCCCGAGAGACCCAGTACTTC.

The rearrangement joins TRBV19 to TRBJ1-1, with D perhaps TRBD1 (6 bases). This CDR3 is built from 14 residues. The germline V gene has CDR1 LNHDA and CDR2 SQIVND (reference sequence). The V gene lost 10 bases and the J gene lost 6 bases, with 21 bases spanning the gap. The CDR3 here is CATRPHRDWPEAFF. The CDR3 nucleotides are TGTGCCACCAGACCCCACAGGGATTGGCCTGAAGCTTTCTTT.

This chain uses TRBV7-6 with TRBJ2-1; 9 bases line up with TRBD2. This CDR3 contains 15 residues. Germline lookup yields CDR1 SGHVS and CDR2 FNYEAQ. V lost 4 bases to trimming and J lost 0 bases; unmatched junction nucleotides: 1. The CDR3 sequence is CASSSSGASYNEQFF. CDR3 nucleotide sequence: TGTGCCAGCAGCTCTAGCGGGGCCTCCTACAATGAGCAGTTCTTC.

The J gene is TRBJ1-1, the V gene TRBV7-3, with unresolved D. With 0 bases removed from V and 1 base from J, the gap between germline ends came to 3 bases. Germline CDR1 and CDR2: SGHTA and FQGTGA. The CDR3 contains 13 residues. CDR3 DNA: TGTGCCAGCAGCTTAACCGGGAACACTGAAGCTTTCTTT. It specifies CASSLTGNTEAFF.

This clone was observed once. The rearrangement joins TRBV5-1 to TRBJ1-4; possible D gene TRBD1, 6 bases. This CDR3 region has 16 residues. From germline, CDR1 is SGHRS and CDR2 YFSETQ. V was clipped by 2 bases and J by 1 base, with 12 bases between them. The CDR3 region is CASSFTDSITNEKLFF. DNA of the CDR3: TGCGCCAGCAGCTTTACGGACAGCATAACTAATGAAAAACTGTTTTTT.

The J gene is TRBJ1-4, the V gene TRBV7-9; no clear D gene. The length of the CDR3 is 12 residues. V lost 3 bases and J 13 bases, leaving 12 bases between the germline ends. The V gene's germline CDR1 is SEHNR and CDR2 FQNEAQ (reference sequence). The CDR3 coding sequence is TGTGCCAGCAGCTTCCCCAAGACACCACTGTTTTTT. Residues: CASSFPKTPLFF.

This rearrangement joins TRBV28 to TRBJ1-2; 11 bases agree with TRBD1. Per the germline V gene, CDR1 is MDHEN and CDR2 is SYDVKM. V gave up 7 bases and J gave up 6 bases; unmatched junction bases: 16. CDR3 length equals 17 residues. The CDR3 nucleotides read TGTGCCAGCAACCCATTGCCTGGACAGGGGGCCGTAGATGGCTACACCTTC. Translated: CASNPLPGQGAVDGYTF.

The V gene is TRBV6-1, the J gene TRBJ1-6; D remains ambiguous. V dropped 3 bases and J dropped 4 bases, with 10 bases sitting between them. This CDR3 has 15 amino acids. The germline CDR1 and CDR2 sequences are MNHNS and SASEGT. The CDR3 DNA reads as TGTGCCAGCAGTGACGAGGCAGCTTATAATTCACCCCTCCACTTT. It yields the protein CASSDEAAYNSPLHF.

The chain has TRBV30 and TRBJ2-7; 8 nucleotides match TRBD2. The ends lost 5 bases at V and 5 bases at J; junction bases unmatched: 8. The CDR3 loop spans 13 amino acids. Germline V gene lookup returns CDR1 GTSNPN and CDR2 SVGIG (reference sequence). This CDR3 reads CAWQTSGADEQYF. Here the CDR3 DNA reads TGTGCCTGGCAAACTAGCGGCGCGGACGAGCAGTACTTC.